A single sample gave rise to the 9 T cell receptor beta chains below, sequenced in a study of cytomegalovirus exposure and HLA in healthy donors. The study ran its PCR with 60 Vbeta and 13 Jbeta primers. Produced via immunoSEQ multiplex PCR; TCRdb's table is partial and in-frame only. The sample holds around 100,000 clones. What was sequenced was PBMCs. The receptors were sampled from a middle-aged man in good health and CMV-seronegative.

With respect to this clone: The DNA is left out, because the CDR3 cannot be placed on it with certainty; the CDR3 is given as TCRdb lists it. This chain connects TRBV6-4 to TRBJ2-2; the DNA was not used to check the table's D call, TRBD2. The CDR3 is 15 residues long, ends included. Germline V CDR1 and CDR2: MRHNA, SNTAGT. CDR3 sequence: CASSPAARATGELFF.

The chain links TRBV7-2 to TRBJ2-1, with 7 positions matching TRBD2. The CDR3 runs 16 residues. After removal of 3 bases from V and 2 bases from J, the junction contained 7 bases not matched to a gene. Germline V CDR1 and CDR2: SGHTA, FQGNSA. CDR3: CASSFASGGTYNEQFF. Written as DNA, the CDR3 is TGTGCCAGCAGCTTTGCTAGCGGTGGTACCTACAATGAGCAGTTCTTC.

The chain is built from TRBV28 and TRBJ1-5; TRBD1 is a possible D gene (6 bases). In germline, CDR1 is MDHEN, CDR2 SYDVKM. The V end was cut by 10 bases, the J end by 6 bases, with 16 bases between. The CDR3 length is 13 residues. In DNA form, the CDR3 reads TGTGCCATCCGAGGGGGAAGGGTTCAGCCCCAGCATTTT. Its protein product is CAIRGGRVQPQHF.

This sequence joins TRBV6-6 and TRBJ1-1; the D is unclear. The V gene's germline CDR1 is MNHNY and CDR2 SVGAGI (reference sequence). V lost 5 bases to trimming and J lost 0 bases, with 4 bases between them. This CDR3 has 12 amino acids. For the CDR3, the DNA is TGTGCCAGCAGTACAGTGAACACTGAAGCTTTCTTT. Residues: CASSTVNTEAFF.

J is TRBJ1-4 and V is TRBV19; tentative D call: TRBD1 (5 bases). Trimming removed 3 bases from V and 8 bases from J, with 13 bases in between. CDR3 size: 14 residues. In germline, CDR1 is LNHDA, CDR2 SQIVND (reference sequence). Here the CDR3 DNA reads TGTGCCAGTAGTATGAGGGGACTACGGGAAAAACTGTTTTTT. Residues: CASSMRGLREKLFF. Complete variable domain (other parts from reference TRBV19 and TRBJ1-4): DGGITQSPKYLFRKEGQNVTLSCEQNLNHDAMYWYRQDPGQGLRLIYYSQIVNDFQKGDIAEGYSVSREKKESFPLTVTSAQKNPTAFYLCASSMRGLREKLFFGSGTQLSVL.

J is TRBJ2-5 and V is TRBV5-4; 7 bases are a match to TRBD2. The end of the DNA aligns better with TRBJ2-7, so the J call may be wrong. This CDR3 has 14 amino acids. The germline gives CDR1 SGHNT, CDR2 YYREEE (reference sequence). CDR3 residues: CASSLEGLDYEQYF. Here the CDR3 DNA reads TGTGCCAGCAGCTTGGAAGGACTAGACTACGAGCAGTACTTC.

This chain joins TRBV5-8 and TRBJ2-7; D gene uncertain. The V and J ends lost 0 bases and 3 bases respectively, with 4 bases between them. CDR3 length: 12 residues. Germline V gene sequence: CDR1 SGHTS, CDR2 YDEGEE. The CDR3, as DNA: TGTGCCAGCAGCTTGGTTCGCTACGAGCAGTACTTC. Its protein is CASSLVRYEQYF. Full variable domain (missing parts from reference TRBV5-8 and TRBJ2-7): EAGVTQSPTHLIKTRGQQATLRCSPISGHTSVYWYQQALGLGLQFLLWYDEGEERNRGNFPPRFSGRQFPNYSSELNVNALELEDSALYLCASSLVRYEQYFGPGTRLTVT.

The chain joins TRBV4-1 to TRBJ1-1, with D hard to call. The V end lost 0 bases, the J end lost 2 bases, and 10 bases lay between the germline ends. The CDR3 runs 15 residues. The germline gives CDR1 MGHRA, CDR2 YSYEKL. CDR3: CASSQDRAGNTEAFF. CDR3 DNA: TGCGCCAGCAGCCAAGATAGGGCGGGAAACACTGAAGCTTTCTTT.

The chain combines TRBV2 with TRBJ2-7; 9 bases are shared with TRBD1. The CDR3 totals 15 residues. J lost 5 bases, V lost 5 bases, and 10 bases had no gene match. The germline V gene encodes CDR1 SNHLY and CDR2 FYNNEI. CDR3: CASSPPGTGFNEQYF. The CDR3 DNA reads TGTGCCAGCAGTCCGCCCGGGACAGGGTTCAACGAGCAGTACTTC.